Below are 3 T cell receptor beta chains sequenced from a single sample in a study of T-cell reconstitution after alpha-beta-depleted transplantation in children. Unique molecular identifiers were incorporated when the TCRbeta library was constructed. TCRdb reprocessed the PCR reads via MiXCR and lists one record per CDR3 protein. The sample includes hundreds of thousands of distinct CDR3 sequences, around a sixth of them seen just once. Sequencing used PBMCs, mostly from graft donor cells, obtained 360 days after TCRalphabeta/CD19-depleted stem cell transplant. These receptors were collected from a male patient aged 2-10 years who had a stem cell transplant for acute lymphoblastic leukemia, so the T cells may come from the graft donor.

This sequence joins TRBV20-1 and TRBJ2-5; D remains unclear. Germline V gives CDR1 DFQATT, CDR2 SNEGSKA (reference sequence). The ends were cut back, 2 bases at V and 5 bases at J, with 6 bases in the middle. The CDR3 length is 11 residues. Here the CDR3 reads CSARRVETQYF. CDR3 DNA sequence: TGCAGTGCTAGAAGGGTGGAGACCCAGTACTTC.

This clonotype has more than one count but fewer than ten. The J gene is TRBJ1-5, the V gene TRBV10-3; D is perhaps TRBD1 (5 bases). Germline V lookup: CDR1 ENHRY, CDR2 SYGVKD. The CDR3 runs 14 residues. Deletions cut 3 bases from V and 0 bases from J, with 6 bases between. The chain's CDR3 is CAISDRDSNQPQHF. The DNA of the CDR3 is TGTGCCATCAGTGACAGGGATAGCAATCAGCCCCAGCATTTT.

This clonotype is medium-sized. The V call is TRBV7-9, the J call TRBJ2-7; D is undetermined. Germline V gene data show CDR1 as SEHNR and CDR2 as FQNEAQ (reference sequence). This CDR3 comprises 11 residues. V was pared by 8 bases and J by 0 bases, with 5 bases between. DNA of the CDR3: TGTGCCAGCGAGAGCTCCTACGAGCAGTACTTC. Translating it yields CASESSYEQYF.